Here is one T cell receptor (beta chain) with its context. Germline trimming cut 5 bases from V and 8 bases from J; bases unmatched to any gene: 10. The germline gives CDR1 KGHSH, CDR2 LQKENI. The CDR3 spans 15 residues. This record comes from a study of shared T cell receptors in the human thymus. Sequencing was performed with immunoSEQ multiplex PCR; in TCRdb, only in-frame clones are kept and a portion is missing. Of 500,000 to 750,000 clones in the sample, 88% were seen once. The data also belong to a second study, concerning human thymus T cells. That source adds: Corrective cardiac surgery supplied the resected thymus tissue. Usage of V and J genes appeared biased in thymic and blood repertoires. Related studies noted strongly shared thymic repertoires across unrelated people.

The receptor comes from a boy under two years old with a congenital heart defect. The chain carries TRBV18 and TRBJ2-1; 9 nucleotides agree with TRBD1. The sample taken for sequencing was thymocytes. CDR3 sequence reads: CASSSPGQGLYEQFF. CDR3 nucleotide sequence: TGTGCCAGCTCATCCCCGGGACAGGGTCTTTATGAGCAGTTCTTC. The full variable domain, rest sourced from reference TRBV18 and TRBJ2-1, is NAGVMQNPRHLVRRRGQEARLRCSPMKGHSHVYWYRQLPEEGLKFMVYLQKENIIDESGMPKERFSAEFPKEGPSILRIQQVVRGDSAAYFCASSSPGQGLYEQFFGPGTRLTVL.